The source of this T cell receptor (beta chain) is a study of liver allograft versus peripheral blood T cells. Turning to the study itself: Repertoires from peripheral blood of liver transplant recipients were compared with those inside their transplanted livers. Study-level findings and limits: Repertoires of T cell receptors that resided inside liver allografts reportedly differed from those in peripheral blood.

TCRdb reanalysed the reads using MiXCR and keeps one entry per CDR3 protein. The top ten clones hold about 13% of a sample with about 13,000 distinct CDR3 sequences, 18% of them seen once. This clonotype was observed many times. Its antigen is currently unknown. There are 13 residues in the CDR3. Per the germline V gene, CDR1 is SGHDT and CDR2 is YYEEEE. Trimming took 1 base from V and 6 from J, leaving 10 bases between them. This chain connects TRBV5-6 to TRBJ1-1, with D possibly matching TRBD1 (6 bases). This TCR derives from a human patient who had a liver transplant. Some T cells may arise from the graft donor. In nucleotides, the CDR3 is TGTGCCAGCAGCTTGACAGGGAGGTCTGAAGCTTTCTTT. Protein: CASSLTGRSEAFF.